Included here is one T cell receptor beta chain sequence, with context. Its target antigen remains unknown. No base-level quality is on record; no much larger clone is a single base apart. The CDR3, cysteine through phenylalanine, is 15 amino acids long. The CDR3 DNA has 45 bases and is translated from base 1. The germline V gene sets CDR1 to SGHRS and CDR2 to YFSETQ. Trimming removed 2 bases from V and 0 bases from J, leaving 12 bases between the germline ends. This sample stems from a study of CD8 T cells in ankylosing spondylitis (dated by TCRdb to about 2017). The study in broad terms: To find TCR variants linked to disease, the study profiled T cell receptor beta repertoires in ankylosing spondylitis patients and healthy donors. Peripheral blood was sampled, and synovial fluid was also collected from ankylosing spondylitis patients. In total, the full study cohort was made up of about 110 healthy donors and 25 ankylosing spondylitis patients.

What the research found in general, with its limitations: Blood from ankylosing spondylitis patients appeared to be characterized by a TCR beta motif made up of under 10 highly homologous amino acid variants. The disease-linked clones showed a CD8+ phenotype and occurred at relatively low frequencies in peripheral blood. Significant enrichment of the disease-linked clones was reported in matched synovial fluid samples from ankylosing spondylitis patients. Some of the motif variants had been reported before in the synovial fluid and blood of reactive arthritis patients, a finding that suggests common disease-initiation mechanisms.

Sequencing was performed on an Illumina HiSeq 2500. Quantitative 5'-RACE with molecular barcodes was used to prepare TCR beta libraries. Concerning the study's data processing: To identify disease-linked TCR variants, a new computational method was used, one built on a probabilistic model of VDJ rearrangement. In-frame beta chains were kept once TCRdb had trimmed the public reads at Q25 with fastp and called clones with MiXCR. CDR3 protein sequences are deduplicated, and each keeps its most common genes and DNA. The V and J calls and clone size come from TCRdb's table, not from the authors' own analysis. Across this sample there are 800,000 to 900,000 distinct CDR3 sequences, with roughly 10% seen only once. Together, the top ten hold 0.45% to 0.6% of the sample.

The specimen sequenced was blood, either unsorted or a sorted T cell fraction (not recorded which). This TCR derives from a male donor with ankylosing spondylitis. The receptor chain draws on TRBV5-1 and TRBJ2-7, with TRBD2 tentatively as D gene (6 bases match). CDR3 loop: CASSFPGVSSYEQYF. The DNA sequence is TGCGCCAGCAGCTTCCCGGGGGTCAGCTCCTACGAGCAGTACTTC.